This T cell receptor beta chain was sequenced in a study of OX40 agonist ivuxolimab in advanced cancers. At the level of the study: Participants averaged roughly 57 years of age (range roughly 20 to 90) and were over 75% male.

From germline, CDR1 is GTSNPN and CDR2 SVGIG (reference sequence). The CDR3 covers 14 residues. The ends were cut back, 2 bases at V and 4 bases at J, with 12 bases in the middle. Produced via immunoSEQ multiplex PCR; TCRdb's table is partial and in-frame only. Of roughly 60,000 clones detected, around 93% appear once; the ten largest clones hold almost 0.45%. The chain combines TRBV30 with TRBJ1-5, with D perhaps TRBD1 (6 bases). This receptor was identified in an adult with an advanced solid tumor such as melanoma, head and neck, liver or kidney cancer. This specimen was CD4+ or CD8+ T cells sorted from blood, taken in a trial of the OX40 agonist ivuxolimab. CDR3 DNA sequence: TGTGCCTGGAGTTCGGGGGGCGGAAATCAGCCCCAGCATTTT. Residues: CAWSSGGGNQPQHF.